Below are 7 T cell receptor beta chains sequenced from a single sample in a study of CD4 T cells in relation to SARS-CoV-2 and coronaviruses. The antigens these receptors bind are not known. TCRdb keeps only in-frame clones here, not all; method: immunoSEQ multiplex PCR. The sample holds about 35,000 clones, around three quarters seen once. Sequencing used memory CD4+ T cells from PBMCs, cultured in vitro. These receptors originate from an adult with COVID-19.

The J gene is TRBJ2-7, the V gene TRBV28; D may match TRBD1 or TRBD2 (5 bases each). Between the trimmed V and J ends, which lost 6 bases and 3 bases, there was a span of 15 bases. Germline assignment: CDR1 MDHEN and CDR2 SYDVKM. CDR3 size: 14 residues. DNA for the CDR3: TGTGCCAGCAGACCCCAAGGGGAGAGCTACGAGCAGTACTTC. Amino acid sequence: CASRPQGESYEQYF.

The genes are TRBV18 and TRBJ2-5; D is possibly TRBD1 (6 bases). The CDR3 spans 13 residues. Trimming removed 6 bases at V and 1 base at J, with 9 bases between. Germline values: CDR1 KGHSH, CDR2 LQKENI. The CDR3 loop reads CASSRTAQETQYF. The CDR3 bases are TGTGCCAGCTCGCGGACAGCCCAAGAGACCCAGTACTTC.

This sequence joins TRBV5-5 and TRBJ2-7; D not resolved. The CDR3 loop spans 13 amino acids. The ends were cut back, 0 bases at V and 6 bases at J, with 10 bases in the middle. Looked up from germline, CDR1 is SGHKS and CDR2 is YYEKEE (reference sequence). CDR3: CASSLGLVPEQYF. The CDR3 coding sequence is TGTGCCAGCAGCTTGGGTCTAGTTCCCGAGCAGTACTTC.

CDR3 nucleotides: TGTGCCAGCAGCCCGGGACTAGCGGGAGTTCGCGAGCAGTACTTC. Translating gives CASSPGLAGVREQYF. J is TRBJ2-7 and V is TRBV7-6; 14 bases are shared with TRBD2. V shed 5 bases, J shed 6 bases, and the junction held 6 bases outside the gene matches. Germline V gene sequence: CDR1 SGHVS, CDR2 FNYEAQ. The CDR3 covers 15 residues.

The chain combines TRBV10-3 with TRBJ2-7; D is perhaps TRBD1 or TRBD2 (6 bases each). Germline V gives CDR1 ENHRY, CDR2 SYGVKD. The germline V and J ends were trimmed by 10 bases and 4 bases, with 14 bases remaining between them. The CDR3 contains 12 residues. CDR3 DNA sequence: TGTGCCACCGGACGGGGGCAGTACGAGCAGTACTTC. This translates into CATGRGQYEQYF.

This rearrangement joins TRBV18 to TRBJ2-2; D is ambiguous. The CDR3 covers 15 residues. Germline V gene sequence: CDR1 KGHSH, CDR2 LQKENI. The V and J ends lost 0 bases and 7 bases respectively, with 12 bases between them. CDR3 amino acids: CASSPPRAAYGELFF. Written as DNA, the CDR3 is TGTGCCAGCTCACCACCAAGGGCAGCTTACGGGGAGCTGTTTTTT.

V gene TRBV6-5 combines with J gene TRBJ2-2; TRBD1 agrees at 7 bases. Germline CDR1 and CDR2: MNHEY and SVGAGI. V dropped 7 bases and J dropped 6; count of bases not matched to a gene: 11. The CDR3 totals 15 residues. CDR3 bases: TGTGCCAGCACTGTGACAGGGCGAGCAGCCGGGGAGCTGTTTTTT. Protein: CASTVTGRAAGELFF.